Below, 29 T cell receptor beta chains from the same sample are listed, as sequenced in a study of vaccination effects on CD4 cells after COVID-19. The data were produced by immunoSEQ multiplex PCR, yet TCRdb's version contains in-frame clones alone and is incomplete. The data contain around 63,000 clones, about 79% of them singletons. Before sequencing, viral peptide pools were used by the ViraFEST assay to expand antigen-specific CD4+ T cells. The authors isolated CD4+ T cells after around 11 days of culture. No vaccinee had earlier SARS-CoV-2 infection, and nucleocapsid antibodies were negative. Their cognate antigens are unknown. The sample in question was CD4+ T cells from PBMCs cultured with HCoV-OC43 spike peptides, obtained before COVID-19 vaccination. Subset defined: HCoV-OC43 spike overlapping peptide pool stimulation. The receptors were sampled from a human donor who received a COVID-19 vaccine.

The chain joins TRBV4-1 to TRBJ1-2; 8 bases are shared with TRBD1. This CDR3 region has 13 residues. With V trimmed by 4 bases and J by 5 bases, 3 bases remained unmatched. CDR1 MGHRA and CDR2 YSYEKL come from the germline V gene. The CDR3 region is CASSRGQEYGYTF. The CDR3 bases are TGCGCCAGCAGCCGGGGACAGGAATATGGCTACACCTTC.

The rearrangement joins TRBV29-1 to TRBJ1-1; no clear D gene. Per the germline V gene, CDR1 is SQVTM and CDR2 is ANQGSEA. This CDR3 is 14 amino acids long. V was clipped by 4 bases and J by 1 base, with 13 bases between them. The CDR3: CSVALGVSNTEAFF. CDR3 in DNA: TGCAGCGTTGCCCTCGGGGTGTCGAACACTGAAGCTTTCTTT.

The V and J genes are TRBV5-1 and TRBJ2-5; 9 bases align to TRBD1. The CDR3 has 18 residues. The germline V gene has CDR1 SGHRS and CDR2 YFSETQ. After removal of 2 bases from V and 1 base from J, the junction contained 12 bases not matched to a gene. CDR3 bases: TGCGCCAGCAGCTTATCCTATGCCGGGACAGGGTCCCAAGAGACCCAGTACTTC. This translates into CASSLSYAGTGSQETQYF.

CDR3 amino acids: CASSLAARINEKLFF. The CDR3 bases are TGCGCCAGCAGCTTGGCCGCCAGGATAAATGAAAAACTGTTTTTT. The genes are TRBV5-1 and TRBJ1-4; the D is unclear. V lost 0 bases and J 5 bases, leaving 11 bases between the germline ends. The CDR3 totals 15 residues. The germline CDR1 and CDR2 sequences are SGHRS and YFSETQ.

This rearrangement joins TRBV5-1 to TRBJ2-5; the D gene could be TRBD1 or TRBD2 (5 bases each). Germline CDR1 is SGHRS and CDR2 is YFSETQ. V was shortened by 4 bases and J by 1 base, with 17 bases between the two germline ends. The CDR3 runs to 16 residues. The CDR3 is CASSLAPTGTQETQYF. The CDR3 DNA is TGCGCCAGCAGCCTGGCTCCAACCGGGACCCAAGAGACCCAGTACTTC.

The rearrangement uses TRBV6-5 and TRBJ1-2; 11 nucleotides line up with TRBD1. J was trimmed by 7 bases and V by 6 bases; bases with no gene match: 4. CDR1 and CDR2 (germline): MNHEY, SVGAGI. The CDR3 spans 13 residues. This CDR3 reads CASSGQGAGGYTF. CDR3 nucleotides: TGTGCCAGCAGCGGACAGGGGGCCGGTGGCTACACCTTC.

The CDR3 loop reads CAISDPGGGNQPQHF. In nucleotides, the CDR3 is TGTGCCATCAGTGATCCAGGGGGTGGCAATCAGCCCCAGCATTTT. The chain uses TRBV10-3 and TRBJ1-5, with TRBD1 matching 7 bases. Germline V gene data show CDR1 as ENHRY and CDR2 as SYGVKD. The CDR3 extends over 15 amino acids. The J segment lost 2 bases and the V segment lost 3 bases, leaving 4 bases of the junction unmatched.

This chain joins TRBV29-1 and TRBJ2-1; TRBD2 agrees at 7 bases. J gave up 1 base and V 4 bases, and 1 base lay outside the gene matches. This CDR3 is 13 amino acids long. Germline CDR1 is SQVTM and CDR2 is ANQGSEA. The CDR3 nucleotides are TGCAGCGTTGGCGGGGGTTCCTACAATGAGCAGTTCTTC. This codes for CSVGGGSYNEQFF.

The rearrangement uses TRBV9 and TRBJ2-1; the D call may be TRBD1 or TRBD2 (6 bases each). Trimming left V 4 bases short and J 2 bases short, with 19 bases between. Germline V lookup: CDR1 SGDLS, CDR2 YYNGEE. The CDR3 has 17 residues. The CDR3 coding sequence is TGTGCCAGCAGCCCACCCCAGGGGACTCGCACCTACAATGAGCAGTTCTTC. Translation gives CASSPPQGTRTYNEQFF.

This clone was seen once. The chain is built from TRBV6-5 and TRBJ2-3, with a weak D call TRBD1 (5 bases). Germline assignment: CDR1 MNHEY and CDR2 SVGAGI. There are 13 residues in the CDR3. Trimming left V 6 bases short and J 10 bases short, with 17 bases between. In DNA, the CDR3 is TGTGCCAGCAGCACCCTTCGACAGCCTGCGCAGTATTTT. Encoded protein: CASSTLRQPAQYF.

This clone was seen just once. The chain uses TRBV7-9 and TRBJ1-2, with unresolved D. CDR3 length: 12 amino acids. CDR1 SEHNR and CDR2 FQNEAQ come from the germline V gene (reference sequence). V was cut by 4 bases and J by 6 bases, with 9 bases left in between. CDR3 sequence: CASSSSDHGYTF. Here the CDR3 DNA reads TGTGCCAGCAGCTCGTCGGACCATGGCTACACCTTC. The variable domain in full, completed from reference TRBV7-9 and TRBJ1-2, reads DTGVSQNPRHKITKRGQNVTFRCDPISEHNRLYWYRQTLGQGPEFLTYFQNEAQLEKSRLLSDRFSAERPKGSFSTLEIQRTEQGDSAMYLCASSSSDHGYTFGSGTRLTVV.

The chain employs TRBV5-1 and TRBJ2-7, with 10 bases lining up with TRBD1. Germline-derived CDR1 and CDR2 are SGHRS and YFSETQ. This CDR3 contains 14 residues. Trimming at V came to 0 bases and at J to 7 bases, leaving 4 bases not matched to a gene. CDR3 sequence (DNA): TGCGCCAGCAGCTTGGGACAGGGGGCTAGTGAGCAGTACGTC. Encoded protein: CASSLGQGASEQYV.

The V call is TRBV15, the J call TRBJ2-7; 8 nucleotides match TRBD1. Looked up from germline, CDR1 is LNHNV and CDR2 is YYDKDF (reference sequence). CDR3 length equals 16 residues. With 5 bases clipped from V and 4 bases from J, the junction kept 13 bases outside the gene matches. The CDR3 spells CATSPGGTGGGYEQYV. CDR3 DNA: TGTGCCACCAGCCCAGGAGGAACAGGGGGTGGGTACGAGCAGTACGTC.

The V gene is TRBV5-1, the J gene TRBJ2-2; possibly TRBD2 for D (5 bases). V was shortened by 1 base and J by 5 bases, with 6 bases between the two germline ends. Germline CDR1 and CDR2: SGHRS and YFSETQ. The CDR3 consists of 13 residues. CDR3 bases: TGCGCCAGCAGCTTGAGCGGAACCGGGGAGCTGTTTTTT. This translates into CASSLSGTGELFF.

This clone was seen a few times. The V and J genes are TRBV30 and TRBJ1-1; D gene unclear. The V end was cut by 7 bases, the J end by 1 base, with 10 bases between. The CDR3 loop spans 12 amino acids. The germline gives CDR1 GTSNPN, CDR2 SVGIG (reference sequence). The CDR3 DNA reads as TGTGCCTTATCAGCCCGGAACACTGAAGCTTTCTTT. Translation: CALSARNTEAFF.

The table lists this clone with a few counts. The chain couples TRBV7-2 to TRBJ2-3, with 9 bases aligning to TRBD1. This CDR3 contains 13 residues. Trimming at V came to 5 bases and at J to 8 bases, leaving 5 bases not matched to a gene. The germline CDR1 and CDR2 sequences are SGHTA and FQGNSA. CDR3 nucleotides: TGTGCCAGCAGCCTACAGGGGGCGGGTACGCAGTATTTT. It translates to CASSLQGAGTQYF.

J is TRBJ2-5 and V is TRBV7-7; 11 bases line up with TRBD2. CDR3 length equals 15 residues. The germline CDR1 and CDR2 sequences are SSHAT and FNYEAQ (reference sequence). With V trimmed by 2 bases and J by 7 bases, 6 bases remained unmatched. CDR3 sequence (DNA): TGTGCCAGCAGCTTAACGACTAGCGGGGTCGGGACCCAGTACTTC. Its translation is CASSLTTSGVGTQYF.

The chain uses TRBV28 and TRBJ1-2, with TRBD1 as a possible D gene (5 bases). V gave up 5 bases and J gave up 2 bases, with 9 bases separating them. CDR1 is MDHEN, CDR2 SYDVKM, per germline. The CDR3 has 13 amino acids. As DNA, the CDR3 is TGTGCCAGCAGTCTGACAGCAAACTATGGCTACACCTTC. Translating it yields CASSLTANYGYTF.

This clone is a singleton in its sample. V usage is TRBV9 and J usage is TRBJ2-6; TRBD1 matches at 8 bases. J was trimmed by 0 bases and V by 0 bases; bases with no gene match: 5. The length of the CDR3 is 18 residues. In germline, CDR1 is SGDLS, CDR2 YYNGEE. The CDR3 loop reads CASSVAGQVNSGANVLTF. CDR3 bases: TGTGCCAGCAGCGTAGCGGGACAGGTCAACTCTGGGGCCAACGTCCTGACTTTC.

This clone has only a few counts. This chain connects TRBV7-9 to TRBJ1-6; D ambiguous. The ends were cut back, 4 bases at V and 7 bases at J, with 11 bases in the middle. The CDR3 totals 14 residues. The V gene's germline CDR1 is SEHNR and CDR2 FQNEAQ (reference sequence). CDR3 residues: CASSYRADNSPLHF. In DNA form, the CDR3 reads TGTGCCAGCAGCTACCGGGCCGACAATTCACCCCTCCACTTT.

This clone was found a few times. The chain recombines TRBV2 with TRBJ2-7; possibly TRBD1 or TRBD2 for D (5 bases each). Germline V gene data show CDR1 as SNHLY and CDR2 as FYNNEI. V dropped 5 bases and J dropped 2 bases, with 10 bases sitting between them. The CDR3 loop spans 13 amino acids. DNA of the CDR3: TGTGCCAGCAGTCGGGACGGTACCTACGAGCAGTACGTC. Translation gives CASSRDGTYEQYV.

The chain links TRBV2 to TRBJ1-5; 11 bases line up with TRBD1. Per germline, CDR1 SNHLY and CDR2 FYNNEI. The CDR3 extends over 15 amino acids. After removal of 6 bases from V and 5 bases from J, the junction contained 6 bases not matched to a gene. The CDR3 nucleotides read TGTGCCAGCAGACAACGGACAGGGGGCCATCAGCCCCAGCATTTT. Amino acid sequence: CASRQRTGGHQPQHF.

This chain uses TRBV30 with TRBJ2-3; D gene unclear. Germline CDR1 is GTSNPN and CDR2 is SVGIG (reference sequence). The CDR3 is 15 amino acids. Trimming pared 7 bases from V and 4 bases from J, leaving 21 bases between. CDR3 amino acids: CASTLQATAADTQYF. The CDR3 coding sequence is TGTGCCTCCACTCTCCAGGCTACGGCGGCAGATACGCAGTATTTT.

This clone was detected a few times. This chain connects TRBV11-2 to TRBJ2-7, with D possibly being TRBD1 (6 bases). CDR1 and CDR2 (germline): SGHAT, FQNNGV. The CDR3 consists of 14 residues. With 5 bases removed from V and 0 bases from J, the gap between germline ends came to 11 bases. CDR3 sequence reads: CASSKGHSSYEQYV. In DNA, the CDR3 is TGTGCCAGCAGCAAGGGACATAGCTCCTACGAGCAGTACGTC.

The CDR3 reads CASSRGRGGSYEQYV. CDR3 sequence (DNA): TGCGCCAGCAGTCGGGGGAGGGGCGGTTCCTACGAGCAGTACGTC. The rearrangement uses TRBV23-1 and TRBJ2-7, with 7 bases aligning to TRBD2. TRBV23-1 is an ORF, with its function uncertain. V was clipped by 4 bases and J by 1 base; unmatched bases: 7. This CDR3 comprises 15 residues.

This clone has only a few counts. The same CDR3 also results from other DNA sequences found in this sample. This rearrangement joins TRBV12-3 or TRBV12-4 to TRBJ1-5; D remains unclear. The CDR3 has 12 residues. The V gene lost 1 base and the J gene lost 7 bases, with 5 bases spanning the gap. CDR3 sequence reads: CASSLGYQPQHF. The CDR3 DNA reads TGTGCCAGCAGTTTAGGGTACCAGCCCCAGCATTTT.

The chain combines TRBV7-8 with TRBJ2-7; D uncertain. Trimming left V 3 bases short and J 5 bases short, with 11 bases between. Germline CDR1 SGHVS, CDR2 FQNEAQ. The CDR3 has 13 residues. The CDR3 nucleotides are TGTGCCAGCAGCTTGGGCCAGCTCAACGAGCAGTACGTC. It translates to CASSLGQLNEQYV.

This clone has just one count. The chain recombines TRBV25-1 with TRBJ1-2; the D gene is possibly TRBD1 (5 bases). V lost 2 bases to trimming and J lost 5 bases, with 9 bases between them. Germline values: CDR1 MGHDK, CDR2 SYGVNS. The length of the CDR3 is 13 residues. In DNA, the CDR3 is TGTGCCAGCAGTGAAACGGGGGTTTATGGCTACACCTTC. Amino acids: CASSETGVYGYTF.

The chain recombines TRBV4-1 with TRBJ2-1, with 14 bases that match TRBD2. CDR3 length equals 17 residues. The V gene's germline CDR1 is MGHRA and CDR2 YSYEKL. V lost 4 bases and J lost 4; bases outside the gene matches: 6. CDR3 in DNA: TGCGCCAGCAGCCTCCGACTAGCGGGGGGGCAATACAATGAGCAGTTCTTC. It is translated as CASSLRLAGGQYNEQFF.